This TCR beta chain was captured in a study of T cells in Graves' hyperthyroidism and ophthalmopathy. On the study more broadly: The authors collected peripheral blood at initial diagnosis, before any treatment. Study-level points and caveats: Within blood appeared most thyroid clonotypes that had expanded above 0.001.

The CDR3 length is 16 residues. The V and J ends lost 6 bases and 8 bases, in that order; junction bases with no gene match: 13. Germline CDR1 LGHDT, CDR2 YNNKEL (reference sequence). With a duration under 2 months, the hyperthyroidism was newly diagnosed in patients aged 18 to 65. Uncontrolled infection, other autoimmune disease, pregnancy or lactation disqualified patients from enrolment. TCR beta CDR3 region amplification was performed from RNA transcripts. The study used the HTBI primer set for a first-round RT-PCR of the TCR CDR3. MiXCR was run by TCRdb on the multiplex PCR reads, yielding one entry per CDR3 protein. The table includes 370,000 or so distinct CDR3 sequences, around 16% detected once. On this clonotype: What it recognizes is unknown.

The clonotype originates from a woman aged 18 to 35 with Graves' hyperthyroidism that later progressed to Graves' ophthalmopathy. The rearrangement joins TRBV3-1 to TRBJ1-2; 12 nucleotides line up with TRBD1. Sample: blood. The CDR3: CASRAGTGGIFEGYTF. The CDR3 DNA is TGTGCCAGCAGAGCCGGGACAGGGGGCATTTTCGAAGGCTACACCTTC. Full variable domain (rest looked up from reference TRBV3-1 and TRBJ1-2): DTAVSQTPKYLVTQMGNDKSIKCEQNLGHDTMYWYKQDSKKFLKIMFSYNNKELIINETVPNRFSPKSPDKAHLNLHINSLELGDSAVYFCASRAGTGGIFEGYTFGSGTRLTVV.